The clone carrying this T cell receptor (beta chain) was detected only a few times. Its antigen remains unknown. The entry originates in a study of T cell responses to AZD1222 COVID-19 vaccine. Study-level background: Pooling was applied to second doses at about 4 or about 12 weeks.

Method: immunoSEQ multiplex PCR; TCRdb's copy keeps in-frame clones and lacks some. The sample has roughly 100,000 clones, roughly nine tenths seen once; the top ten hold 3.7%. This CDR3 is built from 17 residues. CDR1 is LGHDT and CDR2 is YNNKEL in the germline V gene (reference sequence). V was shortened by 0 bases and J by 1 base, with 15 bases between the two germline ends. General observations from the study: The study reported that nearly half of spike-specific TCRs target unmutated variant regions. No day 14 peak samples; only post-peak repertoires were characterized.

Sequencing was performed on peripheral blood, taken on day 0 of AZD1222 vaccination. The receptor's source is an adult in good health. The rearrangement links TRBV3-1 (or the pseudogene TRBV3-2) to TRBJ1-1; D unclear. The CDR3 loop reads CASSQERRFLGNTEAFF. CDR3 DNA: TGTGCCAGCAGCCAAGAAAGGAGATTTTTAGGGAACACTGAAGCTTTCTTT.